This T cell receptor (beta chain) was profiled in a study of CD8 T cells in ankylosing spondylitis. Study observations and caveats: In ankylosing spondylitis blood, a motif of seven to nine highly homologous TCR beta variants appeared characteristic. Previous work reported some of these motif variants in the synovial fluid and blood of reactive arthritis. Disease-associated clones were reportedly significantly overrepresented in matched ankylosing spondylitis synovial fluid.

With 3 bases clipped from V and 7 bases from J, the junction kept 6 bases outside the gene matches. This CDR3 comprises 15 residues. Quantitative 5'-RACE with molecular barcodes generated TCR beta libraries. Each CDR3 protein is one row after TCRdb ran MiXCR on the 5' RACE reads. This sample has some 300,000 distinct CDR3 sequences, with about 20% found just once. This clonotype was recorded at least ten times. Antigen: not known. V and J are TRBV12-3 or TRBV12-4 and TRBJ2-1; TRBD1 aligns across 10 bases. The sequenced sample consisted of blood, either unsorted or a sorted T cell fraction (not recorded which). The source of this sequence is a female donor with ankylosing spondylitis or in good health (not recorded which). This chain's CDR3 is CASSFRTGGWNEQFF. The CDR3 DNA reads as TGTGCCAGCAGTTTCCGGACAGGGGGTTGGAATGAGCAGTTCTTC.